The 24 T cell receptor beta chains reported below all come from one sample, sequenced in a study of graft-versus-host responses after intestinal transplantation. Repertoires were generated with immunoSEQ multiplex PCR, while TCRdb's copy carries only in-frame clones and drops some. The table lists about 47,000 clones, 80% to 95% of them singletons. The source material was PBMCs, sampled approximately 740 days after a first intestinal transplant, on the day of a second. These receptors were obtained from a human patient who received an intestinal transplant, so some T cells may come from the graft donor.

The V and J genes are TRBV4-1 and TRBJ2-7; tentatively, D is TRBD2 (5 bases). Germline CDR1 and CDR2: MGHRA and YSYEKL. The V end lost 1 base, the J end lost 2 bases, and 9 bases lay between the germline ends. The CDR3 is 14 residues long. The CDR3: CASSQGTQTYEQYF. DNA for the CDR3: TGCGCCAGCAGCCAAGGGACTCAGACCTACGAGCAGTACTTC.

The chain combines TRBV5-1 with TRBJ1-1, with D hard to call. Trimming removed 4 bases at V and 7 bases at J, with 8 bases between. Germline V gene sequence: CDR1 SGHRS, CDR2 YFSETQ. This CDR3 is built from 11 residues. CDR3 sequence reads: CASSTSSEAFF. The CDR3 DNA reads TGCGCCAGCAGCACCTCTAGTGAAGCTTTCTTT.

This clone was seen just once. The chain has TRBV6-4 and TRBJ2-1, with 9 bases lining up with TRBD2. Germline trimming cut 5 bases from V and 8 bases from J; bases unmatched to any gene: 7. Germline V gene sequence: CDR1 MRHNA, CDR2 SNTAGT. The CDR3 consists of 14 residues. The CDR3 is CASSKIAGVDEQFF. In DNA, the CDR3 is TGTGCCAGCAGTAAGATAGCGGGAGTAGATGAGCAGTTCTTC.

V and J are TRBV27 and TRBJ2-3; possible D gene TRBD2, 6 bases. The CDR3 has 17 residues. CDR1 MNHEY and CDR2 SMNVEV come from the germline V gene (reference sequence). V lost 5 bases and J lost 9, with 27 bases in between. The CDR3 DNA is TGTGCCAGCAGTCTTACTAGCAGTCCGACGAAGTCCGCGACGCAGTATTTT. Translated: CASSLTSSPTKSATQYF.

This rearrangement joins TRBV11-2 to TRBJ2-3; TRBD2 is a possible D gene (6 bases). Trimming pared 5 bases from V and 3 bases from J, leaving 15 bases between. Germline lookup yields CDR1 SGHAT and CDR2 FQNNGV. CDR3 length equals 15 residues. The chain's CDR3 is CASSQGGRRTDTQYF. CDR3 sequence (DNA): TGTGCCAGCAGCCAGGGTGGGAGGAGGACAGATACGCAGTATTTT.

The V and J genes are TRBV30 and TRBJ1-1; D call uncertain. The germline CDR1 and CDR2 sequences are GTSNPN and SVGIG (reference sequence). V was trimmed by 8 bases and J by 4 bases, leaving 8 bases between them. The CDR3 loop spans 10 amino acids. The CDR3 reads CALEGTEAFF. DNA for the CDR3: TGTGCCCTAGAGGGCACTGAAGCTTTCTTT.

This chain joins TRBV29-1 and TRBJ2-7; 9 nucleotides agree with TRBD1. Germline CDR1 and CDR2: SQVTM and ANQGSEA. Unmatched junction bases numbered 5, after V lost 6 bases and J lost 2 bases. There are 13 residues in the CDR3. The CDR3 nucleotides are TGCAGCGTCCAAACAGGGGGCCCCTACGAGCAGTACTTC. It specifies CSVQTGGPYEQYF.

The gene calls are TRBV4-1 and TRBJ1-5; possibly TRBD1 for D (6 bases). CDR3 length: 15 amino acids. With 4 bases removed from V and 1 base from J, the gap between germline ends came to 11 bases. Germline values: CDR1 MGHRA, CDR2 YSYEKL. The chain's CDR3 is CASSPSDSSNQPQHF. The CDR3 nucleotides are TGCGCCAGCAGCCCGTCGGACAGCAGCAATCAGCCCCAGCATTTT.

This chain joins TRBV15 and TRBJ1-5; a weak D match, TRBD1 (6 bases). This CDR3 is built from 15 residues. V lost 3 bases and J lost 6, with 15 bases in between. Per germline, CDR1 LNHNV and CDR2 YYDKDF (reference sequence). DNA of the CDR3: TGTGCCACCAGCAGCCTCCGGGACATAAGTCAGCCCCAGCATTTT. As protein: CATSSLRDISQPQHF.

J is TRBJ1-1 and V is TRBV13; no firm D call. Trimming took off 5 bases at V and 10 bases at J, with 17 bases between the two ends. This CDR3 has 13 residues. Germline lookup yields CDR1 PRHDT and CDR2 FYEKMQ (reference sequence). This CDR3 reads CASSLNRAVGAFF. The DNA of the CDR3 is TGTGCCAGCAGCCTCAACCGGGCCGTCGGAGCTTTCTTT.

J is TRBJ1-6 and V is TRBV7-6; tentatively, D is TRBD1 (6 bases). Germline assignment: CDR1 SGHVS and CDR2 FNYEAQ. This CDR3 region has 13 residues. Trimming shortened V by 5 bases and J by 9 bases, and 11 bases separated the two germline ends. The CDR3 DNA reads TGTGCCAGCAGCCCCTGGGGGGCTTCACCCCTCCACTTT. Its translation: CASSPWGASPLHF.

This clone has only one observation. The gene calls are TRBV25-1 and TRBJ1-6, with TRBD1 as a possible D gene (6 bases). Germline assignment: CDR1 MGHDK and CDR2 SYGVNS. CDR3 length equals 17 residues. The V end lost 5 bases, the J end lost 4 bases, and 18 bases lay between the germline ends. The CDR3 DNA sequence: TGTGCCAGCAGTACCACCAGCAGGGGCCAGTATAATTCACCCCTCCACTTT. This translates into CASSTTSRGQYNSPLHF.

V is TRBV6-1 and J is TRBJ1-2; no clear D. Trimming left V 5 bases short and J 4 bases short, with 11 bases between. The CDR3 consists of 13 residues. Germline V lookup: CDR1 MNHNS, CDR2 SASEGT. DNA for the CDR3: TGTGCCAGCAGTTCAACAGATATCTATGGCTACACCTTC. Amino acid sequence: CASSSTDIYGYTF.

V usage is TRBV18 and J usage is TRBJ1-4; D is unclear. The germline V and J ends were trimmed by 4 bases and 0 bases, with 15 bases remaining between them. Germline CDR1 reads KGHSH; CDR2 reads LQKENI. CDR3 length equals 17 residues. CDR3: CASSLDAKTATNEKLFF. The CDR3, as DNA: TGTGCCAGCTCACTCGATGCGAAAACCGCAACTAATGAAAAACTGTTTTTT.

The chain uses TRBV28 and TRBJ2-3; 8 bases line up with TRBD2. Losses at the gene ends were 10 bases for V and 1 base for J; bases not matched to a gene: 7. Per the germline V gene, CDR1 is MDHEN and CDR2 is SYDVKM. CDR3 length equals 14 residues. CDR3 DNA: TGTGCCATCCTTAGCGGGGAGGGCACAGATACGCAGTATTTT. This codes for CAILSGEGTDTQYF.

The gene calls are TRBV6-6 and TRBJ2-1, with D maybe TRBD1 (6 bases). V lost 6 bases, J lost 7 bases, and 13 bases lay in between. The CDR3 contains 13 residues. The V gene's germline CDR1 is MNHNY and CDR2 SVGAGI (reference sequence). The CDR3 here is CASSRTEGNEQFF. CDR3 coding DNA: TGTGCCAGCAGCCGGACAGAAGGAAATGAGCAGTTCTTC.

The V and J genes are TRBV5-5 and TRBJ1-4; no clear D gene. V lost 3 bases and J lost 8, with 11 bases in between. Germline V gives CDR1 SGHKS, CDR2 YYEKEE (reference sequence). This CDR3 spans 13 amino acids. CDR3 nucleotide sequence: TGTGCCAGCAGCTCCGGGATGCGAGAAAAACTGTTTTTT. Translating it yields CASSSGMREKLFF.

The J gene is TRBJ2-7, the V gene TRBV7-3, with D possibly TRBD2 on 6 matching bases. V lost 3 bases and J lost 2, with 11 bases in between. CDR1 and CDR2 (germline): SGHTA, FQGTGA. CDR3 length equals 14 residues. CDR3: CASSLSGGTYEQYF. The CDR3 DNA follows: TGTGCCAGCAGCTTGTCGGGCGGGACCTACGAGCAGTACTTC. Combining the CDR3 with reference TRBV7-3 and TRBJ2-7 gives the whole variable domain GAGVSQTPSNKVTEKGKYVELRCDPISGHTALYWYRQSLGQGPEFLIYFQGTGAADDSGLPNDRFFAVRPEGSVSTLKIQRTERGDSAVYLCASSLSGGTYEQYFGPGTRLTVT.

V and J are TRBV30 and TRBJ2-7, with 10 bases lining up with TRBD1. Trimming at V came to 5 bases and at J to 4 bases, leaving 8 bases not matched to a gene. CDR1 GTSNPN and CDR2 SVGIG come from the germline V gene (reference sequence). The CDR3 has 14 amino acids. The CDR3 nucleotides are TGTGCCTGGGGAGCCGGGACAGGGGAGTACGAGCAGTACTTC. Protein: CAWGAGTGEYEQYF.

V gene TRBV28 combines with J gene TRBJ2-3; D not resolved. The CDR3 is 12 residues long. The germline V gene encodes CDR1 MDHEN and CDR2 SYDVKM. The V and J ends lost 5 bases and 6 bases respectively, with 9 bases between them. The chain's CDR3 is CASSPLKDTQYF. In DNA form, the CDR3 reads TGTGCCAGCAGTCCTTTGAAGGATACGCAGTATTTT.

The rearrangement uses TRBV21-1 and TRBJ1-4. TRBV21-1 is labeled a pseudogene. This CDR3 contains 18 residues. CDR3 residues: CASSKAPVALPTNEKLFF. CDR3 in DNA: TGTGCCAGCAGCAAAGCCCCTGTTGCACTTCCAACTAATGAAAAACTGTTTTTT.

With respect to this clone: Sequence at one end of the junction differs from germline and may be a read error. This rearrangement joins TRBV6-1 to TRBJ2-5, with D tentatively TRBD1 (6 bases). The CDR3 spans 15 residues. The germline V gene has CDR1 MNHNS and CDR2 SASEGT. This chain's CDR3 is CASSEEPGHQETQYF. CDR3 coding DNA: TGTGCCAGCAGTGAGGAGCCGGGACACCAGGAGACCCAGTACTTC.

The rearrangement uses TRBV19 and TRBJ2-1; possibly TRBD1 for D (5 bases). The germline V and J ends were trimmed by 1 base and 1 base, with 8 bases remaining between them. CDR1 is LNHDA, CDR2 SQIVND, per germline (reference sequence). This CDR3 has 15 amino acids. The CDR3 DNA reads TGTGCCAGTAGTATAGGTCAGGGTTCCTACAATGAGCAGTTCTTC. Its translation is CASSIGQGSYNEQFF.

The rearrangement joins TRBV2 to TRBJ2-7; 9 bases match TRBD1. Germline V gene data show CDR1 as SNHLY and CDR2 as FYNNEI. The CDR3 has 15 amino acids. V lost 2 bases to trimming and J lost 3 bases; unmatched junction nucleotides: 5. The CDR3 nucleotides read TGTGCCAGCAGTGAACCCGGGACAGGGATCTACGAGCAGTACTTC. Translation gives CASSEPGTGIYEQYF. Full variable domain (missing parts from reference TRBV2 and TRBJ2-7): EPEVTQTPSHQVTQMGQEVILRCVPISNHLYFYWYRQILGQKVEFLVSFYNNEISEKSEIFDDQFSVERPDGSNFTLKIRSTKLEDSAMYFCASSEPGTGIYEQYFGPGTRLTVT.